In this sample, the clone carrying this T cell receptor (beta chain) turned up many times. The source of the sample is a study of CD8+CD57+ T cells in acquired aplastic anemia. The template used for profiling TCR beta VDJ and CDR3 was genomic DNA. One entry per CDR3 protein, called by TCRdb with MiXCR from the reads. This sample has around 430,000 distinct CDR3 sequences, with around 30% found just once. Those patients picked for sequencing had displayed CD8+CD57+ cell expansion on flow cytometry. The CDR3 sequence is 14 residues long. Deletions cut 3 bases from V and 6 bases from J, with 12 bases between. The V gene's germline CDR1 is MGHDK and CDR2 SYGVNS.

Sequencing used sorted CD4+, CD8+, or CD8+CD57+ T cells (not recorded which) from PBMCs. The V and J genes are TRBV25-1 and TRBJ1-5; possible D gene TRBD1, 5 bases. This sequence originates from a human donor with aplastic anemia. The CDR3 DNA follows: TGTGCCAGCAGTGATTCAGGGCTACGTCAGCCCCAGCATTTT. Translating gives CASSDSGLRQPQHF.